A selection of T cell receptor beta chains follows, all from one sample in a study of identical twins. TCRdb called the 5' RACE reads again in MiXCR, with one record for every CDR3 protein. The table has 300,000 to 400,000 distinct CDR3 sequences, about 12% seen once. The same sample was also used in a study of yellow fever vaccine responses in identical twins.

The source material was CD8+ T cells sorted from blood. The receptors derive from a woman between 18 and 29 years old in good health. CDR3s include the opening cysteine and the closing phenylalanine or tryptophan. The order of the fields is J gene, D gene, V gene, clone size, CDR3 protein, CDR3 DNA. The D gene is left open where the match is weak. Clone size is shown for a subset of rows, as once, few, many or a class of expanded clone.

>TRBJ2-5|TRBD1|TRBV29-1|.
CSVHLDRWPQETQYF
TGCAGCGTACACCTGGACAGGTGGCCGCAAGAGACCCAGTACTTC
>TRBJ2-7|.|TRBV10-1|few
CASSRTQGDEQYF
TGCGCCAGCAGTCGGACTCAGGGCGACGAGCAGTACTTC
>TRBJ2-5|.|TRBV18|many
CASSAYSTGTAWIETQYF
TGTGCCAGCTCAGCCTATTCGACAGGGACTGCGTGGATAGAGACCCAGTACTTC
>TRBJ2-1|.|TRBV10-2|.
CASSGSGYNEQFF
TGCGCCAGCAGTGGGTCAGGTTACAATGAGCAGTTCTTC
>TRBJ2-4|.|TRBV7-3|few
CASSSDPSDIQYF
TGTGCCAGCAGTTCAGACCCTTCGGACATTCAGTACTTC
>TRBJ2-3|.|TRBV27|.
CASSFLYTSTDTQYF
TGTGCCAGCAGTTTTTTATACACTAGCACAGATACGCAGTATTTT
>TRBJ2-7|TRBD1|TRBV27|.
CASSPTGTGIIYEQYF
TGTGCCAGCAGTCCGACGGGGACAGGAATAATATACGAGCAGTACTTC
>TRBJ2-1|.|TRBV7-9|.
CASTSGGAYNEQFF
TGTGCCAGCACTTCCGGCGGGGCGTACAATGAGCAGTTCTTC
>TRBJ2-3|.|TRBV10-3|.
CAIKGGRITDTQYF
TGTGCCATCAAGGGGGGACGGATCACAGATACGCAGTATTTT
>TRBJ2-5|TRBD2|TRBV5-6|.
CASSLGGGAYLETQYF
TGTGCCAGCAGCTTAGGCGGGGGGGCCTACCTAGAGACCCAGTACTTC
>TRBJ2-1|TRBD2|TRBV4-1|many
CASSPGTSGGYNEQFF
TGCGCCAGCAGCCCTGGGACTAGCGGGGGCTACAATGAGCAGTTCTTC
>TRBJ1-1|TRBD1|TRBV3-1|few
CASSQALQGVLDTEAFF
TGTGCCAGCAGCCAAGCTCTCCAGGGGGTGTTGGACACTGAAGCTTTCTTT
>TRBJ1-2|.|TRBV6-1|many
CASSEGTEAYGYTF
TGTGCCAGCAGTGAAGGGACAGAAGCCTATGGCTACACCTTC
>TRBJ2-1|TRBD1|TRBV20-1|few
CSARTQGAKNEQFF
TGCAGTGCTAGAACCCAGGGGGCTAAGAATGAGCAGTTCTTC
>TRBJ2-2|TRBD2|TRBV9|.
CASSPYTGLAATGELFF
TGTGCCAGCAGCCCCTACACCGGACTAGCGGCAACCGGGGAGCTGTTTTTT
>TRBJ2-3|TRBD2|TRBV7-6|few
CASSPGTSRFTDTQYF
TGTGCCAGCAGCCCGGGGACTAGCCGCTTCACAGATACGCAGTATTTT
>TRBJ2-2|TRBD1|TRBV28|.
CASSPSRTGGGTGELFF
TGTGCCAGCAGTCCCTCGCGGACAGGGGGAGGCACCGGGGAGCTGTTTTTT
>TRBJ1-1|.|TRBV15|.
CAIRAQGEAFF
TGTGCCATCCGAGCTCAGGGTGAAGCTTTCTTT
>TRBJ1-1|.|TRBV20-1|few
CSASPGVGTEAFF
TGCAGTGCTAGCCCGGGGGTCGGGACTGAAGCTTTCTTT
>TRBJ2-3|TRBD2|TRBV10-3|.
CAISWTSGRTSTDTQYF
TGTGCCATCAGTTGGACTAGCGGGAGGACTAGCACAGATACGCAGTATTTT
>TRBJ2-1|.|TRBV7-8|few
CASSRGLREDEQFF
TGTGCCAGCAGCAGGGGCTTGAGGGAGGATGAGCAGTTCTTC
>TRBJ2-1|.|TRBV28|.
CASSWGFANEQFF
TGTGCCAGCAGTTGGGGTTTCGCCAATGAGCAGTTCTTC
>TRBJ2-3|.|TRBV20-1|.
CSARDLGSIVSTDTQYF
TGCAGTGCTAGAGATCTAGGCTCTATCGTTAGCACAGATACGCAGTATTTT
>TRBJ2-7|TRBD2|TRBV7-9|.
CASSLKPAGVEQYF
TGTGCCAGCAGCTTAAAGCCAGCGGGAGTGGAGCAGTACTTC
>TRBJ2-7|.|TRBV2|.
CASSDRVKGLEQYF
TGTGCCAGCAGTGACCGGGTTAAGGGTCTCGAGCAGTACTTC
>TRBJ2-3|TRBD2|TRBV2|few
CASRDTGSGSTDTQYF
TGTGCCAGCAGAGACACGGGAAGCGGGAGTACAGATACGCAGTATTTT
>TRBJ2-1|.|TRBV6-1|.
CASSDKGLGNEQFF
TGTGCCAGCAGTGATAAGGGATTGGGAAATGAGCAGTTCTTC
>TRBJ2-3|.|TRBV6-1|.
CASTESGGATDTQYF
TGTGCCAGCACCGAAAGTGGGGGGGCCACAGATACGCAGTATTTT
>TRBJ1-2|.|TRBV2|.
CAIPTELYGYTF
TGTGCCATTCCGACAGAACTCTATGGCTACACCTTC
>TRBJ1-5|TRBD1|TRBV12-3/TRBV12-4|many
CASSTGQANQPQHF
TGTGCCAGCAGTACGGGACAGGCCAATCAGCCCCAGCATTTT
>TRBJ1-2|.|TRBV29-1|few
CSVVAGGGYTF
TGCAGCGTTGTCGCGGGAGGTGGCTACACCTTC
>TRBJ1-2|.|TRBV12-3/TRBV12-4|many
CASSLRGLYGYTF
TGTGCCAGCAGTTTAAGGGGACTCTATGGCTACACCTTC
>TRBJ2-7|TRBD1|TRBV12-3/TRBV12-4|few
CASSCPGQGSYEQYF
TGTGCCAGCAGTTGTCCGGGACAGGGGTCCTACGAGCAGTACTTC
>TRBJ2-3|.|TRBV28|.
CASSKPPNGRGADTQYF
TGTGCCAGCAGTAAGCCGCCCAACGGGAGAGGGGCGGATACGCAGTATTTT
>TRBJ2-1|.|TRBV9|few
CASSAGGLSSYNEQFF
TGTGCCAGCAGCGCGGGGGGCCTGAGCTCCTACAATGAGCAGTTCTTC
>TRBJ2-7|.|TRBV5-1|.
CASSLYSGDEQYF
TGCGCCAGCAGCTTGTATTCCGGGGACGAGCAGTACTTC
>TRBJ1-2|.|TRBV7-3|few
CASSLRAGPNYGYTF
TGTGCCAGCAGCTTAAGGGCAGGACCTAACTATGGCTACACCTTC
>TRBJ2-3|.|TRBV28|.
CASSPAEGALGTQYF
TGTGCCAGCAGCCCAGCGGAGGGGGCACTTGGTACGCAGTATTTT
>TRBJ2-7|.|TRBV29-1|few
CSVEATGSKGYEQYF
TGCAGCGTTGAAGCCACAGGGTCAAAGGGGTACGAGCAGTACTTC
>TRBJ2-4|.|TRBV15|.
CATSGQHEVGIQYF
TGTGCCACTTCCGGACAGCACGAGGTCGGCATTCAGTACTTC
>TRBJ2-5|TRBD2|TRBV4-1|many
CASSHHLAGVETQYF
TGCGCCAGCAGCCACCATCTAGCGGGAGTGGAGACCCAGTACTTC
>TRBJ2-5|.|TRBV24-1|.
CATSVGRGQETQYF
TGTGCCACCAGTGTAGGCAGGGGCCAAGAGACCCAGTACTTC
>TRBJ1-3|TRBD1|TRBV11-3|.
CASSRTGSSGNTIYF
TGTGCCAGCAGCCGGACAGGGAGCTCTGGAAACACCATATATTTT
>TRBJ2-2|.|TRBV12-3/TRBV12-4|.
CASSLKGSSPGTGELFF
TGTGCCAGCAGTTTGAAAGGGAGTAGTCCAGGAACCGGGGAGCTGTTTTTT
>TRBJ1-1|.|TRBV6-1|few
CASSENPMGTEAFF
TGTGCCAGCAGTGAAAACCCCATGGGGACTGAAGCTTTCTTT
>TRBJ2-7|.|TRBV5-1|few
CASSFPPVGANSYEQYF
TGCGCCAGCAGCTTCCCCCCCGTCGGAGCCAATTCCTACGAGCAGTACTTC
>TRBJ1-3|.|TRBV28|.
CASSFPSLGNTIYF
TGTGCCAGCAGTTTCCCCTCCCTTGGAAACACCATATATTTT
>TRBJ2-5|TRBD2|TRBV5-1|.
CASSPGLAGARQETQYF
TGCGCCAGCAGCCCGGGACTAGCGGGGGCACGGCAAGAGACCCAGTACTTC
>TRBJ2-3|.|TRBV5-4|few
CASSLWGGSSTDTQYF
TGTGCCAGCAGCTTGTGGGGGGGCTCCAGCACAGATACGCAGTATTTT
>TRBJ2-3|TRBD2|TRBV9|.
CASSPGLAGAKDTQYF
TGTGCCAGCAGCCCCGGACTAGCGGGAGCGAAAGATACGCAGTATTTT
>TRBJ1-4|TRBD1|TRBV20-1|.
CSAPGQGASATNEKLFF
TGCAGTGCTCCGGGACAGGGTGCCTCTGCAACTAATGAAAAACTGTTTTTT
>TRBJ2-1|TRBD1|TRBV6-4|.
CASSEQGAFNEQFF
TGTGCCAGCAGTGAACAGGGGGCTTTCAATGAGCAGTTCTTC
>TRBJ2-5|TRBD2|TRBV7-6|.
CASSLGLAGEKGRETQYF
TGTGCCAGCAGCTTAGGGCTAGCGGGGGAGAAGGGCCGGGAGACCCAGTACTTC
>TRBJ2-2|.|TRBV7-2|once
CASTLYTDKLNTGELFF
TGTGCCAGCACCTTATACACAGACAAGTTAAACACCGGGGAGCTGTTTTTT
>TRBJ2-1|.|TRBV18|.
CASSPGPPDEQFF
TGTGCCAGCTCACCGGGGCCCCCGGATGAGCAGTTCTTC